The 13 T cell receptor beta chains presented below share a single source sample, sequenced in a study of control samples from healthy donors and cancer patients (dated by TCRdb to 2020 to 2021). Libraries were built with the immunoSEQ multiplex PCR assay. Here the immuneACCESS table is served through TCRdb, limited to in-frame sequences with V and J called. Missing clones are a known gap in these copies; in checked studies unresolved V genes cover under half, and the rest lacks a known reason. The sample data list tens of thousands of clones, and 95% of these were observed just once. About 2.4% of the sample lies in the top ten. The specimen sequenced was blood. Receptors were obtained from a man aged 30-40 years in good health.

This chain uses TRBV18 with TRBJ2-3; D uncertain. CDR1 and CDR2 (germline): KGHSH, LQKENI. The CDR3 length is 12 residues. V was shortened by 2 bases and J by 5 bases, with 5 bases between the two germline ends. The CDR3 DNA sequence: TGTGCCAGCTCACCAACGCAAGATACGCAGTATTTT. Translation: CASSPTQDTQYF.

The genes are TRBV7-2 and TRBJ2-7, with a possible D match to TRBD1 (6 bases). Trimming shortened V by 0 bases and J by 3 bases, and 15 bases separated the two germline ends. This CDR3 is 16 amino acids long. Germline-derived CDR1 and CDR2 are SGHTA and FQGNSA. The CDR3 DNA follows: TGTGCCAGCAGCTTAGCGTCGGCGCTAGGGGGCTACGAGCAGTACTTC. The encoded protein is CASSLASALGGYEQYF.

This sequence joins TRBV3-1 (or the pseudogene TRBV3-2) and TRBJ2-2; D call uncertain. V was pared by 3 bases and J by 8 bases, with 4 bases between. CDR1 is LGHDT, CDR2 YNNKEL, per germline (reference sequence). There are 11 residues in the CDR3. The CDR3: CASSQRGELFF. The CDR3 nucleotides are TGTGCCAGCAGCCAGAGAGGGGAGCTGTTTTTT.

This clone is a singleton in its sample. The chain employs TRBV2 and TRBJ2-7; TRBD2 agrees at 8 bases. The V gene end was trimmed by 4 bases and the J gene end by 3 bases; junction bases not matched to a gene: 5. From germline, CDR1 is SNHLY and CDR2 FYNNEI. This CDR3 has 14 amino acids. CDR3 region: CASSGGLAGYEQYF. The DNA for the CDR3 is TGTGCCAGCAGTGGAGGGCTAGCGGGCTACGAGCAGTACTTC.

This chain links TRBV6-1 with TRBJ1-3, with 7 nucleotides matching TRBD1. The CDR3 loop spans 16 amino acids. V trimming: 4 bases; J trimming: 2 bases; junction bases outside the gene matches: 8. Germline V gene lookup returns CDR1 MNHNS and CDR2 SASEGT. CDR3 DNA: TGTGCCAGCAGTGTACACCAGGGGGGCGCTGGAAACACCATATATTTT. Translated: CASSVHQGGAGNTIYF.

The rearrangement uses TRBV7-2 and TRBJ2-1; a weak D match, TRBD1 (6 bases). The germline V and J ends were trimmed by 2 bases and 10 bases, with 12 bases remaining between them. The germline CDR1 and CDR2 sequences are SGHTA and FQGNSA. This CDR3 region has 13 residues. This CDR3 is CASSLSRGREQFF. CDR3 in DNA: TGTGCCAGCAGCTTAAGCAGGGGAAGAGAGCAGTTCTTC.

The table lists this clone with a count of one. The CDR3 nucleotides are TGTGCCAGCAGCTGGGCCGGAGTGGGACGCAATGAGCAGTTCTTC. Translated: CASSWAGVGRNEQFF. V and J are TRBV7-3 and TRBJ2-1; D assignment may be TRBD1 or TRBD2 (5 bases each). The V end was cut by 4 bases, the J end by 6 bases, with 16 bases between. Germline values: CDR1 SGHTA, CDR2 FQGTGA. The CDR3 has 15 residues.

The chain recombines TRBV10-3 with TRBJ1-3; D may be TRBD1 (5 bases). The V gene lost 2 bases and the J gene lost 0 bases, with 11 bases spanning the gap. Germline CDR1 and CDR2: ENHRY and SYGVKD. The CDR3 is made up of 16 amino acids. The CDR3 spells CAISERDFLSGNTIYF. For the CDR3, the DNA is TGTGCCATCAGTGAGAGGGACTTTCTCTCTGGAAACACCATATATTTT.

The V gene is TRBV7-2, the J gene TRBJ2-3; D is ambiguous. Germline V gives CDR1 SGHTA, CDR2 FQGNSA. CDR3 length: 15 residues. The germline V and J ends were trimmed by 5 bases and 1 base, with 13 bases remaining between them. The CDR3 loop reads CASSKGEWGTDTQYF. In DNA form, the CDR3 reads TGTGCCAGCAGCAAGGGCGAGTGGGGCACAGATACGCAGTATTTT.

The J gene is TRBJ2-3, the V gene TRBV5-1; tentatively, D is TRBD2 (7 bases). Germline assignment: CDR1 SGHRS and CDR2 YFSETQ. Trimming stripped 6 bases from V and 0 bases from J, with 11 bases between. The CDR3 has 14 amino acids. CDR3: CASIRGGSTDTQYF. CDR3 nucleotides: TGCGCCAGCATCAGGGGAGGGAGCACAGATACGCAGTATTTT.

This clone was recorded only once. V is TRBV30 and J is TRBJ1-2; D gene uncertain. V was trimmed by 7 bases and J by 6 bases, leaving 9 bases between them. The V gene's germline CDR1 is GTSNPN and CDR2 SVGIG (reference sequence). There are 10 residues in the CDR3. CDR3 DNA: TGTGCCTTCGAACGGAATGGCTACACCTTC. It codes for CAFERNGYTF.

This sequence joins TRBV24-1 and TRBJ2-5; 9 bases agree with TRBD2. Germline-derived CDR1 and CDR2 are KGHDR and SFDVKD. Trimming took 9 bases from V and 4 from J; bases not matched to a gene: 20. CDR3 length: 18 residues. This CDR3 is CATFRTSAINSRGETQYF. CDR3 sequence (DNA): TGTGCCACCTTTAGGACTAGCGCTATTAACTCTAGGGGAGAGACCCAGTACTTC.

This sequence joins TRBV6-5 and TRBJ2-3; 10 bases align to TRBD2. This CDR3 is 16 amino acids long. Unmatched junction bases numbered 2, after V lost 2 bases and J lost 0 bases. CDR1 and CDR2 (germline): MNHEY, SVGAGI. The CDR3 coding sequence is TGTGCCAGCAGTTACGGGACTAGCGAAAGCACAGATACGCAGTATTTT. Translated, it gives CASSYGTSESTDTQYF.